Presented here are 4 T cell receptor beta chains from one specimen sequenced in a study of cytomegalovirus exposure and HLA in healthy donors. Produced via immunoSEQ multiplex PCR; TCRdb's table is partial and in-frame only. The sample lists 100,000 to 120,000 clones, 88% occurring once. The sample consisted of PBMCs. The source is a woman younger than 45 in good health and CMV-seropositive.

V gene TRBV5-1 combines with J gene TRBJ2-3; 8 bases align to TRBD2. This CDR3 spans 11 amino acids. Germline CDR1 is SGHRS and CDR2 is YFSETQ. Trimming cost V 5 bases and J 10 bases; bases outside gene matches: 3. The chain's CDR3 is CASSTGGAQYF. The CDR3 DNA follows: TGCGCCAGCAGTACGGGAGGGGCGCAGTATTTT.

V is TRBV2 and J is TRBJ1-2; 8 bases match TRBD1. CDR1 and CDR2 (germline): SNHLY, FYNNEI. The CDR3 loop spans 16 amino acids. J gave up 1 base and V 3 bases, and 7 bases lay outside the gene matches. CDR3 bases: TGTGCCAGCAGTGAGGGTTGGACAGGGATTAACTATGGCTACACCTTC. It encodes CASSEGWTGINYGYTF. Full variable domain (outside the CDR3, taken from reference TRBV2 and TRBJ1-2): EPEVTQTPSHQVTQMGQEVILRCVPISNHLYFYWYRQILGQKVEFLVSFYNNEISEKSEIFDDQFSVERPDGSNFTLKIRSTKLEDSAMYFCASSEGWTGINYGYTFGSGTRLTVV.

The J gene is TRBJ1-4, the V gene TRBV2, with 9 bases matching TRBD1. Trimming removed 5 bases from V and 8 bases from J; junction bases left unmatched: 15. The CDR3 is made up of 17 amino acids. Germline assignment: CDR1 SNHLY and CDR2 FYNNEI. CDR3 nucleotides: TGTGCCAGCAGTTCCAGCCTTTCACAGGGGGCGGGGGAAAAACTGTTTTTT. Residues: CASSSSLSQGAGEKLFF.

V is TRBV7-2 and J is TRBJ2-1; possibly TRBD2 for D (5 bases). V was trimmed by 1 base and J by 6 bases, leaving 13 bases between them. CDR3 length: 15 amino acids. From germline, CDR1 is SGHTA and CDR2 FQGNSA. The CDR3 loop is CASSLVEGAGNEQFF. Here the CDR3 DNA reads TGTGCCAGCAGCTTAGTTGAGGGAGCTGGCAATGAGCAGTTCTTC.